The clone carrying this T cell receptor (beta chain) was observed at least ten times. Antigen: not known. The sample originates from a study of breast tumors, draining lymph nodes, adjacent tissues. Overall study results and limits: The lymph node origin of tumor T cells was framed as consistent with a hypothesis, not demonstrated. Tumor repertoires ranked between lymph nodes and nontumor tissue in diversity, with V and J gene preferences. Luminal-like breast cancer showed significantly greater tumor-nontumor repertoire similarity than basal-like breast cancer did.

TCRdb re-derived calls from the multiplex PCR reads in MiXCR, one entry per CDR3 protein. The sample yields 200,000 to 250,000 distinct CDR3 sequences, 30% to 35% seen once. The lymph nodes were axillary draining lymph nodes from breast cancer patients. This CDR3 is 14 amino acids long. Germline V CDR1 and CDR2: SEHNR, FQNEAQ (reference sequence). V dropped 1 base and J dropped 0 bases, with 6 bases sitting between them. Source material: axillary lymph node tissue. The receptor was isolated from a female donor with breast cancer. Some clones in this sample may be carry-over from other donors' samples. This rearrangement joins TRBV7-9 to TRBJ1-1; no clear D. The CDR3 region has the DNA TGTGCCAGCAGCTTAGGAAGGTTGAACACTGAAGCTTTCTTT. Translation gives CASSLGRLNTEAFF.